This is a list of T cell receptor beta chains from one sample in a study of cytomegalovirus exposure and HLA in healthy donors. Produced via immunoSEQ multiplex PCR; TCRdb's table is partial and in-frame only. The sample includes roughly 60,000 clones, about two thirds seen only once; the top ten take 15% to 20%. Specimen: PBMCs. These receptors came from a woman aged 60-70 years in good health and CMV-seropositive. CDR3s include the opening cysteine and the closing phenylalanine or tryptophan. The D gene is left open where the match is weak. Some rows mark clone size as missing; the rest say once, few, many or name a class of expanded clone.

NA	TRBJ1-2	TRBV4-1	NA	16	CASSQDTARANYGYTF	TGCGCCAGCAGCCAAGATACCGCGAGAGCTAACTATGGCTACACCTTC
NA	TRBJ1-2	TRBV7-2	NA	16	CASSPLPDLGPYGYTF	TGTGCCAGCAGCCCGCTCCCTGACCTGGGGCCCTATGGCTACACCTTC
NA	TRBJ2-1	TRBV7-2	TRBD1	15	CASSLGQGVSNEQFF	TGTGCCAGCAGCCTGGGACAGGGGGTCTCCAATGAGCAGTTCTTC
NA	TRBJ1-1	TRBV5-1	NA	14	CASRKTGLNTEAFF	TGCGCCAGCAGAAAGACAGGCTTGAACACTGAAGCTTTCTTT
NA	TRBJ1-1	TRBV2	NA	16	CASSENRVGVTTEAFF	TGTGCCAGCAGTGAAAACAGGGTCGGGGTAACCACTGAAGCTTTCTTT
NA	TRBJ2-5	TRBV6-5	NA	13	CASSYQGRETQYF	TGTGCCAGCAGTTACCAGGGCCGAGAGACCCAGTACTTC
NA	TRBJ1-1	TRBV5-1	NA	15	CASSLSLGASGEAFF	TGCGCCAGCAGCTTATCTCTGGGGGCCAGTGGTGAAGCTTTCTTT
NA	TRBJ1-2	TRBV19	TRBD1	16	CASCGTASPSNYGYTF	TGTGCCAGTTGTGGGACAGCCTCTCCATCTAACTATGGCTACACCTTC
NA	TRBJ1-5	TRBV2	TRBD1	14	CASRYGTGAQPQHF	TGTGCCAGCAGATACGGGACAGGGGCCCAGCCCCAGCATTTT
NA	TRBJ1-5	TRBV7-9	NA	15	CASSSTGSGNQPQHF	TGTGCCAGCAGCTCTACAGGGAGCGGCAATCAGCCCCAGCATTTT
few	TRBJ1-1	TRBV7-9	NA	18	CASSLVGGGRYMNTEAFF	TGTGCCAGCAGCTTAGTGGGGGGAGGACGGTACATGAACACTGAAGCTTTCTTT
NA	TRBJ2-1	TRBV4-3	NA	14	CASSQETRSNEQFF	TGCGCCAGCAGCCAAGAGACTAGGTCCAATGAGCAGTTCTTC
NA	TRBJ2-1	TRBV12-2	NA	15	CASRLPIDYHNEQFF	TGTGCAAGTCGCTTACCCATAGACTACCACAATGAGCAGTTCTTC
few	TRBJ2-7	TRBV4-3	NA	20	CASSQVIYGVDVGGTYEQYF	TGCGCCAGCAGCCAAGTTATTTACGGGGTGGATGTAGGGGGTACCTACGAGCAGTACTTC
once	TRBJ1-2	TRBV5-1	TRBD1	13	CASSLEGAEGYTF	TGCGCCAGCAGCTTGGAGGGGGCGGAGGGCTACACCTTC
NA	TRBJ2-1	TRBV7-2	NA	17	CASSLFWAGGRGNEQFF	TGTGCCAGCAGCTTATTTTGGGCCGGGGGGCGGGGAAATGAGCAGTTCTTC
NA	TRBJ2-7	TRBV27	NA	15	CASSSKTPGPYEQYF	TGTGCCAGCAGTTCCAAGACGCCAGGGCCCTACGAGCAGTACTTC
few	TRBJ2-5	TRBV25-1	NA	13	CASSDSEQETQYF	TGTGCCAGCAGTGATAGTGAACAAGAGACCCAGTACTTC
NA	TRBJ1-1	TRBV20-1	NA	11	CSARWAEKAFF	TGCAGTGCTAGATGGGCAGAGAAAGCTTTCTTT
NA	TRBJ1-5	TRBV19	TRBD1	16	CASSLGQGVSNQPQHF	TGTGCCAGTAGCTTGGGACAGGGGGTTAGCAATCAGCCCCAGCATTTT
once	TRBJ1-3	TRBV9	NA	15	CASSARPVSGNTIYF	TGTGCCAGCAGCGCTAGACCCGTCTCTGGAAACACCATATATTTT
NA	TRBJ1-1	TRBV27	NA	13	CASRRDGRTEAFF	TGTGCCAGCAGGCGGGACGGGCGCACTGAAGCTTTCTTT
NA	TRBJ2-3	TRBV12-1	NA	15	CASSAPQGFTDTQYF	TGTGCCAGCAGCGCACCACAGGGTTTTACAGATACGCAGTATTTT
NA	TRBJ1-1	TRBV5-1	NA	13	CASSLGQYAEAFF	TGCGCCAGCAGCTTGGGGCAGTACGCTGAAGCTTTCTTT
few	TRBJ1-5	TRBV19	TRBD1	16	CASSSPTGGLNQPQHF	TGTGCCAGTAGTAGCCCGACAGGGGGCTTGAATCAGCCCCAGCATTTT
once	TRBJ2-1	TRBV5-1	NA	16	CASSTRGGVGNNEQFF	TGCGCCAGCAGCACCCGCGGAGGGGTTGGAAACAATGAGCAGTTCTTC
NA	TRBJ2-4	TRBV5-6	NA	14	CASSSLRGGDIQYF	TGTGCCAGCAGCTCACTCAGGGGAGGGGACATTCAGTACTTC
NA	TRBJ1-1	TRBV19	NA	13	CASSMVGNTEAFF	TGTGCCAGTAGTATGGTGGGCAACACTGAAGCTTTCTTT
NA	TRBJ2-3	TRBV6-1	NA	16	CASSGRGQMSTDTQYF	TGTGCCAGCAGTGGCAGGGGCCAAATGAGCACAGATACGCAGTATTTT